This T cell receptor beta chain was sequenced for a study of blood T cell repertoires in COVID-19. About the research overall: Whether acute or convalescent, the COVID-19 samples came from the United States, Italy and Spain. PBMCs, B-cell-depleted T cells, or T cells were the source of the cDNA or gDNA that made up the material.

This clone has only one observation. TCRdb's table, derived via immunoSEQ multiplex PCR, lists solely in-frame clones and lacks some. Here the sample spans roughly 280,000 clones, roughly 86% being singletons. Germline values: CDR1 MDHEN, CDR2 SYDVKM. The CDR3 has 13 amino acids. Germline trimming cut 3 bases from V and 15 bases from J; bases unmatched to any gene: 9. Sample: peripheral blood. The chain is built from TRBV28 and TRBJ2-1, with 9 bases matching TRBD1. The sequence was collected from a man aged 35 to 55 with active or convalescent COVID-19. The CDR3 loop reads CASSFRVGQGGFF. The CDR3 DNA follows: TGTGCCAGCAGTTTCCGGGTGGGACAGGGAGGGTTCTTC.